This TCR beta chain derives from a study of T cell responses to AZD1222 COVID-19 vaccine. Trimming took 0 bases from V and 7 from J; bases not matched to a gene: 7. CDR1 and CDR2 from the germline V gene are SGDLS and YYNGEE. The CDR3 extends over 15 amino acids. Sequencing used immunoSEQ multiplex PCR; TCRdb keeps in-frame clones, though not all of them. The profile shows about 130,000 clones, more than 85% of them singletons. The receptor comes from an adult in good health. The chain links TRBV9 to TRBJ1-2; the match to TRBD1 covers 9 bases. The material sequenced was peripheral blood, taken on day 0 of AZD1222 vaccination. CDR3 bases: TGTGCCAGCAGCGTAGCTTGGACAGGGGTTTCTGGCTACACCTTC. Its translation is CASSVAWTGVSGYTF.